Sequencing of this T cell receptor beta chain was carried out in a study of Ad26.COV2.S vaccination and SARS-CoV-2 variants. Sequencing used immunoSEQ multiplex PCR; TCRdb keeps in-frame clones, though not all of them. Counted here are over 200,000 clones, roughly 90% occurring once; the ten biggest clones make up about 10%. Germline CDR1 and CDR2: GTSNPN and SVGIG (reference sequence). This CDR3 has 13 residues. V was trimmed by 5 bases and J by 5 bases, leaving 13 bases between them. Specified treatment: roughly 19 received Ad26.COV2.S at low or high dose, single or two shots; about 5 received placebo; per-sample allocation not given. Each sample was drawn 63 days after the first injection (of vaccine or placebo). In the vaccine, an Ad26 vector expressed the SARS-CoV-2 spike of the Wuhan strain.

The sequence derives from a person between 18 and 59 years old who received the Ad26.COV2.S COVID-19 vaccine or a placebo. The sequencing here drew on peripheral blood, taken in a trial of Ad26.COV2.S vaccine versus placebo. The rearrangement joins TRBV30 to TRBJ1-5; weak D call: TRBD1 (5 bases). CDR3 in DNA: TGTGCCTGGGGCCTGGGGGGGGATCAGCCCCAGCATTTT. Protein: CAWGLGGDQPQHF.